The present T cell receptor beta chain was sequenced within a study of CD8 T cells in Susac syndrome. With 5 bases clipped from V and 13 bases from J, the junction kept 8 bases outside the gene matches. The germline V gene encodes CDR1 SEHNR and CDR2 FQNEAQ (reference sequence). The CDR3 loop spans 12 amino acids. An amount of RNA that ranged from 0.5 to 1 ug was reverse transcribed with random hexamers. From the immunoSEQ multiplex PCR reads, TCRdb called clonotypes with MiXCR, one entry per CDR3 protein. Seen here are around 130,000 distinct CDR3 sequences, less than 95% observed once, and the top ten hold over 0.1%.

This receptor was taken from a human donor with multiple sclerosis. What was sequenced was CD4+ T cells from PBMCs. This rearrangement joins TRBV7-9 to TRBJ2-1; 7 bases map to TRBD2. The CDR3 is CASSGDKRGQFF. The CDR3, as DNA: TGTGCCAGCAGCGGGGATAAGCGGGGCCAGTTCTTC. Drawing the rest from reference TRBV7-9 and TRBJ2-1, the complete variable domain is DTGVSQNPRHKITKRGQNVTFRCDPISEHNRLYWYRQTLGQGPEFLTYFQNEAQLEKSRLLSDRFSAERPKGSFSTLEIQRTEQGDSAMYLCASSGDKRGQFFGPGTRLTVL.